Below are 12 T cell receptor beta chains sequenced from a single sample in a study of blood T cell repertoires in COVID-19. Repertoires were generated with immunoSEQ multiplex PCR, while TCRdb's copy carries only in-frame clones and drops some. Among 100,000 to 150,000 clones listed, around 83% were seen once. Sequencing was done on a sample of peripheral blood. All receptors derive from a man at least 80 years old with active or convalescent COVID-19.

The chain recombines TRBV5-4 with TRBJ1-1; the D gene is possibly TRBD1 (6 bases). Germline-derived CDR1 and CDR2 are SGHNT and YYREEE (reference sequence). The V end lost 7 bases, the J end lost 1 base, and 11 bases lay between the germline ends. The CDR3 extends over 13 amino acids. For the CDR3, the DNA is TGTGCCAGCTTCAAGGACAGGAACACTGAAGCTTTCTTT. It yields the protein CASFKDRNTEAFF.

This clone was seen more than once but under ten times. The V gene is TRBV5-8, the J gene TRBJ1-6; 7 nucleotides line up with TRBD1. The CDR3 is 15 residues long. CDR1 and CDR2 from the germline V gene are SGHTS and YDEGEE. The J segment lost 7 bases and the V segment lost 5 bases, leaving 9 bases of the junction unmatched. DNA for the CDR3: TGTGCCAGCAGACCCGACAGGGCCAAAAATTCACCCCTCCACTTT. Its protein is CASRPDRAKNSPLHF.

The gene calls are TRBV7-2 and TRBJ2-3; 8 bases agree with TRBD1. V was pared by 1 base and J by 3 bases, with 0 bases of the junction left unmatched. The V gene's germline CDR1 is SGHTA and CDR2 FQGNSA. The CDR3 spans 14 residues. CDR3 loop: CASSLGTGTDTQYF. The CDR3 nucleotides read TGTGCCAGCAGCTTAGGGACAGGGACAGATACGCAGTATTTT.

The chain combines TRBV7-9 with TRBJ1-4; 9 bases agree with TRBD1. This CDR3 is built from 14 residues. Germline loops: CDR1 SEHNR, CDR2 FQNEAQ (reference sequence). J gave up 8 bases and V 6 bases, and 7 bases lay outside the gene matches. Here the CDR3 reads CASRSGTGREKLFF. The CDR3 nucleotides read TGTGCCAGCAGGAGTGGGACAGGGAGGGAAAAACTGTTTTTT. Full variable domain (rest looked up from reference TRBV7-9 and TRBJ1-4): DTGVSQNPRHKITKRGQNVTFRCDPISEHNRLYWYRQTLGQGPEFLTYFQNEAQLEKSRLLSDRFSAERPKGSFSTLEIQRTEQGDSAMYLCASRSGTGREKLFFGSGTQLSVL.

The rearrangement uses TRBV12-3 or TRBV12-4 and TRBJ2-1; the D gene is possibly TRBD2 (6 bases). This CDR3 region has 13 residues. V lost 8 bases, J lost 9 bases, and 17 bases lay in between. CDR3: CASFGGGAGEQFF. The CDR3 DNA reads TGTGCCAGCTTTGGTGGCGGGGCGGGTGAGCAGTTCTTC.

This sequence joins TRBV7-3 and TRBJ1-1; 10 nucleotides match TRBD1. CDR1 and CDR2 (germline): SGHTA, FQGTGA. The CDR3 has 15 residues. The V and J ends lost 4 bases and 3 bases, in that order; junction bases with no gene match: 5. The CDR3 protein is CASSSRQGADTEAFF. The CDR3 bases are TGTGCCAGCAGCTCGCGACAGGGGGCCGACACTGAAGCTTTCTTT.

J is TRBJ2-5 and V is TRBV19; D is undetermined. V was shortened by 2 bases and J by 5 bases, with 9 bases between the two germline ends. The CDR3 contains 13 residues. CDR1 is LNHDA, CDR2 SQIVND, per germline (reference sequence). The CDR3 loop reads CASSINRGETQYF. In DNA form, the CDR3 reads TGTGCCAGTAGTATAAACCGCGGCGAGACCCAGTACTTC.

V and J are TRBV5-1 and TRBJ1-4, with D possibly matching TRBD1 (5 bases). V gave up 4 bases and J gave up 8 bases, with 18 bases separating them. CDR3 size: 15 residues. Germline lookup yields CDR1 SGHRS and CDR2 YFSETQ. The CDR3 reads CASSGIGGSEEKLFF. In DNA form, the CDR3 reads TGCGCCAGCAGCGGGATCGGGGGTTCGGAGGAAAAACTGTTTTTT.

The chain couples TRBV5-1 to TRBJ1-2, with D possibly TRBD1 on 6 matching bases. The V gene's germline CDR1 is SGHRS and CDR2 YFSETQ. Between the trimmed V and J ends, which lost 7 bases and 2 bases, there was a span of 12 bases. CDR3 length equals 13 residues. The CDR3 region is CASRRQENYGYTF. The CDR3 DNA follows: TGCGCCAGCCGACGACAGGAAAACTATGGCTACACCTTC.

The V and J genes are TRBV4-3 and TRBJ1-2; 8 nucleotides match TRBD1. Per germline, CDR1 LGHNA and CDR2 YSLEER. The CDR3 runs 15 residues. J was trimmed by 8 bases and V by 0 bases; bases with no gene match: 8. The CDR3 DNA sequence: TGCGCCAGCAGCCAAGACATGACAGGGGCGAGGGGCTACACCTTC. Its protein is CASSQDMTGARGYTF.

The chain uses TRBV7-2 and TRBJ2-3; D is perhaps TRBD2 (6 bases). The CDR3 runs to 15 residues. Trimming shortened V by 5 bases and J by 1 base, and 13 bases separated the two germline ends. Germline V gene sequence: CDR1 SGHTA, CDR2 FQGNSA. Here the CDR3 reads CASSPEWGGTDTQYF. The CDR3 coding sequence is TGTGCCAGCAGCCCCGAGTGGGGGGGCACAGATACGCAGTATTTT.

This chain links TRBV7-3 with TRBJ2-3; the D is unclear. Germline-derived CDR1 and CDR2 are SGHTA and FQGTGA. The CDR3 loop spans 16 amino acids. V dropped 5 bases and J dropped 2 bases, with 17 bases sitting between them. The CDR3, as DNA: TGTGCCAGCAGCCCAACCGGGTTAACTCACACAGATACGCAGTATTTT. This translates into CASSPTGLTHTDTQYF.